The present T cell receptor (beta chain) was sequenced within a study of graft-versus-host responses after intestinal transplantation. General observations from the study: Present in recipient marrow, GvH clones included some that appeared first in ileum or blood.

Profiled with immunoSEQ multiplex PCR; TCRdb holds only in-frame clones, not every one. The sample shows over 100,000 clones, around nine tenths of them seen only once. Comment on this clone: No antigen is known for it.

The germline CDR1 and CDR2 sequences are SEHNR and FQNEAQ (reference sequence). V dropped 2 bases and J dropped 4 bases, with 8 bases sitting between them. The CDR3 runs to 13 residues. The rearrangement uses TRBV7-9 and TRBJ1-1, with D tentatively TRBD1 (5 bases). The clonotype originates from a human donor who was the organ donor for an intestinal transplant. The material sequenced was unstimulated CD4+ T cells sorted from spleen or lymph node cells, taken before transplant. The CDR3 here is CASSLWGGTEAFF. CDR3 sequence (DNA): TGTGCCAGCAGCTTATGGGGGGGCACTGAAGCTTTCTTT.